This is a list of T cell receptor beta chains from one sample in a study of blood T cell repertoires in COVID-19. The table came from immunoSEQ multiplex PCR; TCRdb's copy has only in-frame clones and leaves some out. This table has about 50,000 clones, 65% to 85% appearing once. The sample was peripheral blood. These receptors originate from a man aged 70-80 years with active or convalescent COVID-19. Both conserved end residues are part of each CDR3. Each record gives: V gene, J gene, clone size, D gene, CDR3 DNA, CDR3 protein. A D gene is named only where the DNA matches it firmly. Size values are once, few and many counts, or a class for expanded clones, and some rows have none.

TRBV19,TRBJ1-2,-,TRBD1,TGTGCCAGTAACTCCGGGACAGTTCCTGGCTACACCTTC,CASNSGTVPGYTF
TRBV19,TRBJ1-1,once,TRBD1,TGTGCCAGTAGGATCCCCGCACAGGGGGCGGCGACTGAAGCTTTCTTT,CASRIPAQGAATEAFF
TRBV30,TRBJ2-1,-,-,TGTGCCTGGAGTGTGTTGAGCAATGAGCAGTTCTTC,CAWSVLSNEQFF
TRBV4-1,TRBJ1-2,-,-,TGCGCCAGCAGCTACCCGAGGAGCGGCAGGAGAGCTAACTATGGCTACACCTTC,CASSYPRSGRRANYGYTF
TRBV7-8,TRBJ1-5,few,-,TGTGCCAGCAGCCCCCCCTATAGCAATCAGCCCCAGCATTTT,CASSPPYSNQPQHF
TRBV12-3/TRBV12-4,TRBJ1-6,-,-,TGTGCCAGCAGTTCCACCGAGGGTTCACCCCTCCACTTT,CASSSTEGSPLHF
TRBV5-1,TRBJ2-7,-,TRBD2,TGCGCCAGCAGCTTGGTTTCTAGCGGGGGTGCTAGCTCCTACGAGCAGTACTTC,CASSLVSSGGASSYEQYF
TRBV6-5,TRBJ2-2,-,-,TGTGCCAGCGGCAGGGGCGCCACCGGGGAGCTGTTTTTT,CASGRGATGELFF
TRBV19,TRBJ2-2,-,-,TGTGCCAGTAGCCGACAGGTAACCGGGGAGCTGTTTTTT,CASSRQVTGELFF
TRBV6-1,TRBJ2-3,-,TRBD1,TGTGCCAGCAGTGAACCGGGACAGGGGGCGAGAGATACGCAGTATTTT,CASSEPGQGARDTQYF
TRBV5-1,TRBJ1-4,-,TRBD1,TGCGCCAGCAGCTACCGGGACAGGGGATCAGATGAAAAACTGTTTTTT,CASSYRDRGSDEKLFF
TRBV7-3,TRBJ2-1,-,TRBD2,TGTGCCAGCAGCTTAATGGCGGGAGGGCCCTCCTACAATGAGCAGTTCTTC,CASSLMAGGPSYNEQFF
TRBV11-3,TRBJ2-7,many,-,TGTGCCAGCAGCTTCCGGGACAACTCCTACGAGCAGTACTTC,CASSFRDNSYEQYF
TRBV6-2/TRBV6-3,TRBJ2-4,-,TRBD2,TGTGCCAGCAGTCCGTCCAGCGGGAGCGGGGACATTCAGTACTTC,CASSPSSGSGDIQYF
TRBV12-3/TRBV12-4,TRBJ1-2,-,-,TGTGCCAGCAGCCCGGACTCTAACTATGGCTACACCTTC,CASSPDSNYGYTF
TRBV19,TRBJ2-7,-,-,TGTGCCAGTAGTATAAGCCAGGGCAGCTCCTACGAGCAGTACTTC,CASSISQGSSYEQYF
TRBV5-1,TRBJ2-7,-,TRBD2,TGCGCCAGCAGCTTGGCAAGGTCTAGCGGGATCAACGAGCAGTACTTC,CASSLARSSGINEQYF
TRBV18,TRBJ2-1,-,-,TGTGCCAGCCGCGTTTCGGGAGATGAGCAGTTCTTC,CASRVSGDEQFF
TRBV3-1/TRBV3-2,TRBJ2-3,-,TRBD2,TGTGCCAGCAGCCGAAAAGCCTGGACTAGCGGGGAGAGAGATACGCAGTATTTT,CASSRKAWTSGERDTQYF
TRBV6-5,TRBJ1-2,-,TRBD1,TGTGCCACATCTACGGGGTCGACAGGGGGCGATGGCTACACCTTC,CATSTGSTGGDGYTF
TRBV18,TRBJ2-2,-,TRBD1,TGTGCCAGCTCACAGGGGGCAACGGATAACACCGGGGAGCTGTTTTTT,CASSQGATDNTGELFF
TRBV5-6,TRBJ1-2,once,TRBD1,TGTGCCAGCACCCGGGACAGGGCCGGTGGCTACACCTTC,CASTRDRAGGYTF
TRBV19,TRBJ2-1,-,TRBD2,TGTGCCAGTAGTACTCCCGGGACTAGCGGGAGGGCCAATGAGCAGTTCTTC,CASSTPGTSGRANEQFF
TRBV19,TRBJ1-2,-,-,TGTGCCAGTACTCCCCCGACAGGAAAATATGGCTACACCTTC,CASTPPTGKYGYTF
TRBV3-1/TRBV3-2,TRBJ1-5,-,-,TGTGCCAGCAGCCAAGAATTTGGGGCAGACCAGCCCCAGCATTTT,CASSQEFGADQPQHF
TRBV19,TRBJ1-6,-,-,TGTGCCAGTTCGACAGCGAGCTCCTATAATTCACCCCTCCACTTT,CASSTASSYNSPLHF
TRBV5-1,TRBJ2-3,-,-,TGCGCCAGCAGCGCGGGACTCCTAGGGGGCACAGATACGCAGTATTTT,CASSAGLLGGTDTQYF
TRBV9,TRBJ2-6,-,-,TGTGCCAGCAGCGTAGTCGGCTCTGGGGCCAACGTCCTGACTTTC,CASSVVGSGANVLTF
TRBV29-1,TRBJ1-4,few,TRBD1,TGCAGCGCGGCGGGACAGGGGGCTGGTGAAAAACTGTTTTTT,CSAAGQGAGEKLFF
TRBV18,TRBJ1-4,-,TRBD1,TGTGCCAGCTCACCAATGCAGGGGGTCGGTGAAAAACTGTTTTTT,CASSPMQGVGEKLFF
TRBV7-2,TRBJ1-6,-,-,TGTGCCAGCAGCACCGGGATAAGTAATTCACCCCTCCACTTT,CASSTGISNSPLHF
TRBV28,TRBJ1-5,-,-,TGTGCCGTGGGGGGTATTGACGATCAGCCCCAGCATTTT,CAVGGIDDQPQHF
TRBV11-1,TRBJ2-7,-,TRBD2,TGTGCCAGCAGCCATACTAGCGGGGAGCAGTACTTC,CASSHTSGEQYF
TRBV6-5,TRBJ1-6,few,TRBD1,TGTGCCAGCACCTTGACAGGGGCGCGCAATTCACCCCTCCACTTT,CASTLTGARNSPLHF
TRBV27,TRBJ1-6,-,TRBD1,TGTGCCAGCCGGGACAGGGGCAATTCACCCCTCCACTTT,CASRDRGNSPLHF
TRBV9,TRBJ1-5,few,-,TGTGCCAGCAGCCTTAGATACGAGGATCAGCCCCAGCATTTT,CASSLRYEDQPQHF